The source of this TCR beta chain is a study of early T cells in non-severe SARS-CoV-2 infection (TCRdb year 2021). In terms of the full investigation: Because TCR sequencing was done on bulk RNA from unsorted whole blood, the alpha and beta chains could not be paired. The research as a whole found: Matching against VDJdb was skewed toward anti-spike CD8 responses, likely underestimated virus-specific expansions, and missed private and CD4 specificities.

The study was a case-control design nested within a healthcare worker cohort in London, UK, with weekly nasopharyngeal swab PCR tests and blood sampling. Healthcare workers were recruited between 23 and 31 March 2020, during the week of the UK lockdown, and were followed weekly for up to roughly 16 weeks. The library was produced with 5' RACE. Sequencing used a NextSeq 500. To correct for sequencing error and PCR bias, the TCR library protocol tagged individual cDNA molecules with unique molecular identifiers. Both TCR alpha and beta chains were sequenced, and tight co-correlation was observed between alpha and beta sequence abundances in each sample. The study's processing was this. Decombinator V4 was used to annotate the V gene, J gene and CDR3 of the TCR sequences. Expanded TCRs were defined as changing significantly between any two time points under a Poisson model with p below 0.0001. TCR abundances were normalised to the total number of TCRs sequenced per sample and expressed as counts per million. MAIT TCRs were defined by TRAV1-2 paired with TRAJ12, TRAJ20 or TRAJ33, and iNKT TCRs by TRAV10 paired with TRAJ18. VDJdb, accessed on 1 November 2021, was searched for TCRs annotated for CMV, EBV and SARS-CoV-2, and TCRs annotated for more than one antigen were excluded. TCRdb trimmed the raw reads at Q25, called clones with MiXCR and kept productive beta chains. Every CDR3 protein is listed once, alongside the most common genes and DNA of its rows. The V and J calls reflect TCRdb's pipeline rather than the authors' work. The sample records under 85,000 distinct CDR3 sequences, 12% of which are singletons. The ten largest clonotypes hold around 15% of the sample.

Via the germline V gene (reference sequence), CDR1 is DFQATT and CDR2 SNEGSKA. Including cysteine and phenylalanine, the CDR3 has 14 amino acids. Of all the DNA, just the CDR3 is kept, 42 bases in frame from base 1. The trim is 5 bases for V and 1 base for J, with a gap of 13 bases between the germline ends. This clonotype was picked up a small number of times. Its antigen has not been determined. No much larger clonotype is one base removed from it; base qualities were not supplied. The sequence links TRBV20-1 to TRBJ2-3, and perhaps TRBD2 as D gene, on 7 matching bases. This sample comprised whole blood, obtained at baseline. This receptor was obtained from an adult who was a healthcare worker with PCR-confirmed SARS-CoV-2 infection or an uninfected control (not recorded which). The donor label of this sample is uncertain. The nucleotide sequence is given as TGCAGTGCTTGGGGGCTAGCGGGCACAGATACGCAGTATTTT. It specifies CSAWGLAGTDTQYF.